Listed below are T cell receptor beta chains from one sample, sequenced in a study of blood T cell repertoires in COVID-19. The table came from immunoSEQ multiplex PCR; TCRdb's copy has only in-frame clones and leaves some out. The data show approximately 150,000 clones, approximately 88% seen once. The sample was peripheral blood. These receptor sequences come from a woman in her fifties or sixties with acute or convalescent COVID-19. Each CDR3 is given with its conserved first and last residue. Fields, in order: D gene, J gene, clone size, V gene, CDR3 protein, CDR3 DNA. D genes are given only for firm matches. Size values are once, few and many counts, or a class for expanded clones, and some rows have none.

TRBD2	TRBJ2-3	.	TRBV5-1	CASSPGTSGTQYF	TGCGCCAGCAGCCCCGGGACTAGCGGTACGCAGTATTTT
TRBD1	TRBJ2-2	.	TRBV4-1	CASSRNAGGNTGELFF	TGCGCCAGCAGCCGCAATGCAGGGGGAAACACCGGGGAGCTGTTTTTT
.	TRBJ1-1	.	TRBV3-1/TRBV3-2	CASSQETGPEAFF	TGTGCCAGCAGCCAAGAGACAGGCCCTGAAGCTTTCTTT
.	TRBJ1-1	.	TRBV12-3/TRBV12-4	CASSHTGWPFF	TGTGCCAGCAGCCATACAGGATGGCCTTTCTTT
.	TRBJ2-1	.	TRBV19	CASSILGQASSYNEQFF	TGTGCCAGTAGTATTTTGGGGCAGGCTAGCTCCTACAATGAGCAGTTCTTC
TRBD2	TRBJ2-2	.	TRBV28	CASSLWRLAGGPGELFF	TGTGCCAGCAGTTTATGGCGACTAGCGGGAGGGCCCGGGGAGCTGTTTTTT
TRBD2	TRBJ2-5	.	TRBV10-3	CAISGTSGRAPETQYF	TGTGCCATCAGTGGGACTAGCGGGAGGGCCCCAGAGACCCAGTACTTC
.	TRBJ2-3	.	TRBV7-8	CASSLTEPAYTQYF	TGTGCCAGCAGCTTAACGGAGCCCGCGTATACGCAGTATTTT
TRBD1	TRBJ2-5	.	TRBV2	CASKTGEETQYF	TGTGCCAGCAAAACAGGGGAAGAGACCCAGTACTTC
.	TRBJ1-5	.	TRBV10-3	CAISDLSDQPQHF	TGTGCCATCAGTGATCTCAGCGATCAGCCCCAGCATTTT
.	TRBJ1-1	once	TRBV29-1	CSGPGGMNTEAFF	TGCAGCGGCCCGGGGGGCATGAACACTGAAGCTTTCTTT
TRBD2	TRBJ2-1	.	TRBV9	CASSARDYQQFF	TGTGCCAGCAGCGCCCGGGACTACCAGCAGTTCTTC
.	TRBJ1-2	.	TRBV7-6	CASSFQGNYGYTF	TGTGCCAGCAGCTTCCAGGGAAACTATGGCTACACCTTC
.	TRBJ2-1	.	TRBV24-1	CATSEGQGNYNEQFF	TGTGCCACCAGTGAAGGGCAGGGGAACTACAATGAGCAGTTCTTC
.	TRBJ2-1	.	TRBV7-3	CASSLTQGRLNEQFF	TGTGCCAGCAGCTTAACACAGGGAAGACTCAATGAGCAGTTCTTC
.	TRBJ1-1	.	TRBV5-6	CASSSLTPGGTEAFF	TGTGCCAGCAGCTCACTGACGCCCGGAGGGACTGAAGCTTTCTTT
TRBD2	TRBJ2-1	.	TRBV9	CASSQRGLDNEQFF	TGTGCCAGCAGCCAGAGGGGACTAGACAATGAGCAGTTCTTC
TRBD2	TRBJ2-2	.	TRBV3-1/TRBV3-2	CASSQLAGASTGELFF	TGTGCCAGCAGCCAACTAGCGGGGGCCTCCACCGGGGAGCTGTTTTTT
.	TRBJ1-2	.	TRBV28	CASSLGHQTALYGYTF	TGTGCCAGCAGTTTAGGGCATCAGACAGCCCTCTATGGCTACACCTTC
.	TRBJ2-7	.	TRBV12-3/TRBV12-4	CASRPTESYEQYF	TGTGCCAGCCGCCCCACAGAGTCCTACGAGCAGTACTTC
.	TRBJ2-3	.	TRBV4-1	CASSQHEAGPTDTQYF	TGCGCCAGCAGCCAGCATGAGGCGGGACCCACAGATACGCAGTATTTT
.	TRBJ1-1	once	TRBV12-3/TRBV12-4	CASSPGGTEAFF	TGTGCCAGCAGCCCGGGGGGCACTGAAGCTTTCTTT
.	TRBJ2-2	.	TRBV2	CASSDRVNTGELFF	TGTGCCAGCAGTGACCGGGTGAACACCGGGGAGCTGTTTTTT
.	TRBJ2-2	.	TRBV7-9	CASSPTRSSDTGELFF	TGTGCCAGCAGCCCCACTAGATCTTCGGACACCGGGGAGCTGTTTTTT